This section outlines one T cell receptor (beta chain) sequence together with its context. This record comes from a study of cytotoxic CD8 clonotypes in ibrutinib-treated CLL. Study-wide context: Among responders, around 24 were partial and 2 complete; after median roughly 66 months, roughly 15 stayed remitted and some twelve progressed.

Trimming shortened V by 5 bases and J by 3 bases, and 6 bases separated the two germline ends. The CDR3 runs 12 residues. CDR1 and CDR2 from the germline V gene are SGHVS and FNYEAQ. Repertoires were generated with immunoSEQ multiplex PCR, while TCRdb's copy carries only in-frame clones and drops some. Of tens of thousands of clones in the sample, around four fifths were seen once. The sequence derives from a human donor with chronic lymphocytic leukemia. V gene TRBV7-6 combines with J gene TRBJ2-3, with D unresolved. The sample was PBMCs, taken after 24 months of ibrutinib treatment. CDR3 residues: CASSGITDTQYF. The CDR3 nucleotides read TGTGCCAGCAGCGGGATTACAGATACGCAGTATTTT.